This TCR beta chain was recorded in a study of graft-versus-host responses after intestinal transplantation. Study-level points and caveats: Circulating GvH clones peaking coincided with falling HvG clones soon after transplant.

Sequencing was performed with immunoSEQ multiplex PCR; in TCRdb, only in-frame clones are kept and a portion is missing. The sample holds tens of thousands of clones, 83% seen once. In regard to this clone: Its specificity is not known.

V was cut by 6 bases and J by 0 bases, with 14 bases left in between. This CDR3 has 15 residues. Germline V gene data show CDR1 as MNHEY and CDR2 as SVGAGI. The receptor was isolated from a human patient who received an intestinal transplant, so some T cells may come from the graft donor. The chain recombines TRBV6-5 with TRBJ1-2; possibly TRBD1 for D (6 bases). Source: PBMCs, taken approximately four weeks after intestinal transplant. CDR3 sequence: CASSRDRPSNYGYTF. Here the CDR3 DNA reads TGTGCCAGCAGCCGCGACAGGCCTTCTAACTATGGCTACACCTTC.